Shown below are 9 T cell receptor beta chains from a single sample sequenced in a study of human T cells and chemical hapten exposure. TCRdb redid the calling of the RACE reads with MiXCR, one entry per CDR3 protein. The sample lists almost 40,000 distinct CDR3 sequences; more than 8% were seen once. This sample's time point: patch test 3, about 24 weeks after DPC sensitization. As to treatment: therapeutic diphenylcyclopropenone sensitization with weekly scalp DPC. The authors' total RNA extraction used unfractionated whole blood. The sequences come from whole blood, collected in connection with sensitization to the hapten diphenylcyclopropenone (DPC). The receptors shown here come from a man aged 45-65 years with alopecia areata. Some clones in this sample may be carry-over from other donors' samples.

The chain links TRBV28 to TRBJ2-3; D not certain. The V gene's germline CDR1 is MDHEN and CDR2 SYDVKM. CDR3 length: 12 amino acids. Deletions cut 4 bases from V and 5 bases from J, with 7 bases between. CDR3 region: CASSYTVDTQYF. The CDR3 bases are TGTGCCAGCAGTTATACGGTAGATACGCAGTATTTT.

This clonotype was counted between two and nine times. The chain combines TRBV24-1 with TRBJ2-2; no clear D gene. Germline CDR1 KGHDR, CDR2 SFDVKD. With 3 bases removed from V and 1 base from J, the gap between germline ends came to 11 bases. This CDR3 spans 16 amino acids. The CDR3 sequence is CATSDPAKGNTGELFF. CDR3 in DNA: TGTGCCACCAGTGATCCTGCGAAGGGGAACACCGGGGAGCTGTTTTTT.

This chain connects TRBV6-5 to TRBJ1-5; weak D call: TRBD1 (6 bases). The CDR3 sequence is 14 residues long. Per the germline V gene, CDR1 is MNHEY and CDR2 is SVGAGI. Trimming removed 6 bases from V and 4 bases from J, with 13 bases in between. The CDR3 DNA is TGTGCCAGCAGCCCCGACAGGAAAAATCAGCCCCAGCATTTT. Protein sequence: CASSPDRKNQPQHF.

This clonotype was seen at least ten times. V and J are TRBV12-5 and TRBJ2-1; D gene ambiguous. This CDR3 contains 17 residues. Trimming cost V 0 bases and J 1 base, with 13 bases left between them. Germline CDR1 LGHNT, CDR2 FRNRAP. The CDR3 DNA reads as TGTGCTAGTGGTTTGGTATCGGGCAGCGAGTCCTACAATGAGCAGTTCTTC. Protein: CASGLVSGSESYNEQFF.

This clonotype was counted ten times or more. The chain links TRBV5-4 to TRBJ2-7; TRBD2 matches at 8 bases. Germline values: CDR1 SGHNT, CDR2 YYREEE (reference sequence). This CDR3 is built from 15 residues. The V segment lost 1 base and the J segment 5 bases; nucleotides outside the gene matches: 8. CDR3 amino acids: CASSLMGGRTNEQYF. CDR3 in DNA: TGTGCCAGCAGCTTGATGGGCGGGAGGACTAACGAGCAGTACTTC.

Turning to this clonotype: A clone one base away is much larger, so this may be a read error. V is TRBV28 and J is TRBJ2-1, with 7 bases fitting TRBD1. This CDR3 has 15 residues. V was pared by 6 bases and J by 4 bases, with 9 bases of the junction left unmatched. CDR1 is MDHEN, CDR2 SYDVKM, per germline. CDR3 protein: CASRPDRIPYNEQFF. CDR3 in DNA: TGTGCCAGCAGACCGGACAGGATTCCTTACAATGAGCAGTTCTTC.

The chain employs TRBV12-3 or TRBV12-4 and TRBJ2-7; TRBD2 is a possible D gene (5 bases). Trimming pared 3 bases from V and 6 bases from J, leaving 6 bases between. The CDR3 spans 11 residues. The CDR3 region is CASSFTSEQYF. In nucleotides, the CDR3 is TGTGCCAGCAGTTTTACTAGCGAGCAGTACTTC.

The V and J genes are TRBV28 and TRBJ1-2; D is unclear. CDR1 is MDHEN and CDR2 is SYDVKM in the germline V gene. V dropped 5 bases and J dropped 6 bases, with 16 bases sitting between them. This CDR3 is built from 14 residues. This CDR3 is CASSGPRGLHGYTF. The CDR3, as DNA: TGTGCCAGCAGTGGGCCTCGAGGGCTGCATGGCTACACCTTC.

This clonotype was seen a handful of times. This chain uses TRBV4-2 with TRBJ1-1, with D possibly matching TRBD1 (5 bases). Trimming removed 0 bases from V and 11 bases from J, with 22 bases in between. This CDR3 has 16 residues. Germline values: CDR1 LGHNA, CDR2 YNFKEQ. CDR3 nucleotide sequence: TGTGCCAGCAGCCAAGAAACCGGGACGCTATTAATAGGCGCTTTCTTT. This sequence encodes CASSQETGTLLIGAFF.